Below are 27 T cell receptor beta chains sequenced from a single sample in a study of cytomegalovirus exposure and HLA in healthy donors. Vbeta (60) and Jbeta (13) primers were used in the PCR. This table comes from immunoSEQ multiplex PCR, and its TCRdb copy is limited to in-frame clones, with some not included. The repertoire consists of around 160,000 clones, with 75% occurring once and the leading ten covering about 4.9%. The sample was PBMCs. Every receptor here comes from a male donor in good health and CMV-seronegative.

V and J are TRBV27 and TRBJ1-3; possibly TRBD1 for D (5 bases). Germline CDR1 MNHEY, CDR2 SMNVEV (reference sequence). Trimming shortened V by 2 bases and J by 9 bases, and 26 bases separated the two germline ends. This CDR3 is 18 amino acids long. CDR3 sequence reads: CASSLIKPQWGRGSTIYF. CDR3 DNA: TGTGCCAGCAGTTTAATTAAGCCTCAGTGGGGCCGAGGCTCCACCATATATTTT.

The rearrangement joins TRBV6-5 to TRBJ1-2, with 11 bases aligning to TRBD1. The CDR3 is 14 amino acids. V was pared by 8 bases and J by 7 bases, with 9 bases of the junction left unmatched. Germline loops: CDR1 MNHEY, CDR2 SVGAGI. CDR3 region: CASLPGQGGSGYTF. As DNA, the CDR3 is TGTGCCAGCCTTCCGGGACAGGGGGGCAGTGGCTACACCTTC.

The chain employs TRBV7-9 and TRBJ2-7, with TRBD2 matching 7 bases. The CDR3 is 15 residues long. Germline CDR1 SEHNR, CDR2 FQNEAQ (reference sequence). Trimming cost V 1 base and J 5 bases; bases outside gene matches: 8. The CDR3, as DNA: TGTGCCAGCAGCTTAGGGGGGGGGACGTGGGACGAGCAGTACTTC. It is translated as CASSLGGGTWDEQYF.

This chain uses TRBV2 with TRBJ2-7; 8 bases align to TRBD1. V was clipped by 6 bases and J by 1 base; unmatched bases: 2. Germline CDR1 SNHLY, CDR2 FYNNEI. The length of the CDR3 is 13 residues. The CDR3 coding sequence is TGTGCCAGCAGACAGGGGGTTTCCTACGAGCAGTACTTC. Translation: CASRQGVSYEQYF.

The chain has TRBV4-3 and TRBJ2-7; 7 bases line up with TRBD1. The CDR3 runs 14 residues. CDR1 and CDR2 from the germline V gene are LGHNA and YSLEER. The trim removed 5 bases at V and 4 bases at J, leaving 8 bases unmatched. CDR3 sequence: CASSALGQQYEQYF. For the CDR3, the DNA is TGCGCCAGCAGCGCACTGGGACAGCAATACGAGCAGTACTTC.

J is TRBJ2-3 and V is TRBV19, with D unclear. V gave up 5 bases and J gave up 4 bases, with 7 bases separating them. Germline CDR1 and CDR2: LNHDA and SQIVND (reference sequence). The CDR3 covers 12 residues. As DNA, the CDR3 is TGTGCCAGTAGTCGAGATCCAGATACGCAGTATTTT. It translates to CASSRDPDTQYF.

This clone showed up just a few times. The chain recombines TRBV14 with TRBJ2-5; 7 bases map to TRBD2. Trimming took 1 base from V and 5 from J; bases not matched to a gene: 10. CDR3 length: 16 amino acids. Germline V CDR1 and CDR2: SGHDN, FVKESK. The CDR3 loop is CASSQGTRSVFETQYF. DNA for the CDR3: TGTGCCAGCAGCCAAGGGACTAGATCCGTTTTCGAGACCCAGTACTTC.

V usage is TRBV7-3 and J usage is TRBJ1-1; a possible D gene is TRBD1 (5 bases). The germline gives CDR1 SGHTA, CDR2 FQGTGA. This CDR3 region has 14 residues. The V end lost 5 bases, the J end lost 6 bases, and 16 bases lay between the germline ends. CDR3 nucleotide sequence: TGTGCCAGCAGCCACGACGGGGGGACTGCTGAAGCTTTCTTT. Translation gives CASSHDGGTAEAFF.

The chain has TRBV6-1 and TRBJ2-2, with a possible D match to TRBD1 (6 bases). V lost 3 bases to trimming and J lost 3 bases, with 14 bases between them. The CDR3 totals 16 residues. Germline CDR1 MNHNS, CDR2 SASEGT. The CDR3 reads CASSEGAGWDTGELFF. The CDR3 nucleotides are TGTGCCAGCAGTGAGGGGGCAGGGTGGGACACCGGGGAGCTGTTTTTT.

This chain uses TRBV6-5 with TRBJ1-5; D may be TRBD1 (5 bases). CDR1 is MNHEY, CDR2 SVGAGI, per germline. The CDR3 length is 13 residues. The V gene lost 2 bases and the J gene lost 6 bases, with 8 bases spanning the gap. As DNA, the CDR3 is TGTGCCAGCAGTTACAGGGGCGGTCAGCCCCAGCATTTT. This codes for CASSYRGGQPQHF.

This clone turned up a few times. The gene calls are TRBV20-1 and TRBJ1-2; unclear D gene. The CDR3 has 11 amino acids. Trimming stripped 5 bases from V and 2 bases from J, with 6 bases between. The germline CDR1 and CDR2 sequences are DFQATT and SNEGSKA (reference sequence). DNA for the CDR3: TGCAGTGCTTACGGGAACTATGGCTACACCTTC. Protein sequence: CSAYGNYGYTF.

This clone was detected once. The V gene is TRBV7-6, the J gene TRBJ2-3; weak D call: TRBD2 (5 bases). The CDR3 consists of 16 residues. The germline V gene encodes CDR1 SGHVS and CDR2 FNYEAQ. Trimming took 8 bases from V and 2 from J, leaving 20 bases between them. The DNA for the CDR3 is TGTGCCAGCTCATCAGCGGTTACACTTACCACAGATACGCAGTATTTT. Translation: CASSSAVTLTTDTQYF.

The gene calls are TRBV28 and TRBJ2-7, with TRBD1 as a possible D gene (6 bases). Germline CDR1 and CDR2: MDHEN and SYDVKM. The CDR3 extends over 12 amino acids. V was trimmed by 6 bases and J by 7 bases, leaving 13 bases between them. The CDR3 spells CASRTTGWEQYF. CDR3 nucleotides: TGTGCCAGCAGAACCACAGGGTGGGAGCAGTACTTC.

The rearrangement joins TRBV6-5 to TRBJ1-3; D unresolved. The CDR3 has 14 residues. Germline CDR1 MNHEY, CDR2 SVGAGI. V lost 10 bases and J lost 2, with 15 bases in between. The CDR3 here is CATGSHLTGNTIYF. CDR3 DNA sequence: TGTGCCACGGGGAGCCACCTCACTGGAAACACCATATATTTT.

The J gene is TRBJ2-7, the V gene TRBV30, with a possible D match to TRBD1 (6 bases). CDR3 length equals 15 residues. CDR1 GTSNPN and CDR2 SVGIG come from the germline V gene (reference sequence). Trimming stripped 2 bases from V and 1 base from J, with 15 bases between. The DNA for the CDR3 is TGTGCCTGGAGTTTATACCTCGGACAGTCCTACGAGCAGTACTTC. This codes for CAWSLYLGQSYEQYF.

Concerning this clone itself: The sample contains more than one DNA sequence encoding this CDR3. This rearrangement joins TRBV7-3 to TRBJ2-7, with 11 bases matching TRBD2. Trimming cost V 5 bases and J 3 bases; bases outside gene matches: 3. The CDR3 is 14 residues long. Germline V gene data show CDR1 as SGHTA and CDR2 as FQGTGA. The CDR3 DNA reads TGTGCCAGCAGCCCCACTAGCGGGGGCTACGAGCAGTACTTC. Protein product: CASSPTSGGYEQYF.

This chain joins TRBV19 and TRBJ2-7; TRBD1 agrees at 11 bases. The germline CDR1 and CDR2 sequences are LNHDA and SQIVND (reference sequence). The CDR3 consists of 16 residues. With 3 bases clipped from V and 3 bases from J, the junction kept 7 bases outside the gene matches. The CDR3 bases are TGTGCCAGTAGTATGGGAGGGACAGGGGGAGACTACGAGCAGTACTTC. Amino acid sequence: CASSMGGTGGDYEQYF. Looking up the rest from reference TRBV19 and TRBJ2-7 gives the full variable domain: DGGITQSPKYLFRKEGQNVTLSCEQNLNHDAMYWYRQDPGQGLRLIYYSQIVNDFQKGDIAEGYSVSREKKESFPLTVTSAQKNPTAFYLCASSMGGTGGDYEQYFGPGTRLTVT.

This clone has a handful of counts. V and J are TRBV6-5 and TRBJ2-2; tentatively, D is TRBD1 (5 bases). V shed 2 bases and J shed 6 bases, with 10 bases lying between them. Germline CDR1 and CDR2: MNHEY and SVGAGI. The CDR3 has 14 amino acids. The CDR3 region is CASSYLRAAGELFF. The CDR3 DNA reads TGTGCCAGCAGTTACCTCAGGGCTGCCGGGGAGCTGTTTTTT.

This clone was counted a few times. Its ends do not fully match the called genes, so a read error is possible. This chain uses TRBV6-4 with TRBJ1-1, with 7 bases that match TRBD1. The CDR3 is 16 amino acids. The germline V gene encodes CDR1 MRHNA and CDR2 SNTAGT. The CDR3 coding sequence is TGTGCCATCAGTGCCGATCTCGGACAGGCGAACACTGAAGCTTTCTTT. It is translated as CAISADLGQANTEAFF.

This chain links TRBV6-1 with TRBJ2-7; 9 bases align to TRBD1. CDR1 and CDR2 (germline): MNHNS, SASEGT. This CDR3 comprises 14 residues. The V segment lost 6 bases and the J segment 3 bases; nucleotides outside the gene matches: 6. CDR3 loop: CASSVRTGDYEQYF. The CDR3 nucleotides are TGTGCCAGCAGCGTCCGGACAGGGGACTACGAGCAGTACTTC.

The V gene is TRBV5-1, the J gene TRBJ2-7; TRBD2 is a possible D gene (6 bases). Deletions cut 0 bases from V and 1 base from J, with 11 bases between. Germline values: CDR1 SGHRS, CDR2 YFSETQ. The CDR3 spans 15 residues. This chain's CDR3 is CASSLAWGESYEQYF. The CDR3, as DNA: TGCGCCAGCAGCTTGGCCTGGGGGGAGTCCTACGAGCAGTACTTC.

The chain uses TRBV19 and TRBJ2-2; unclear D gene. Germline loops: CDR1 LNHDA, CDR2 SQIVND (reference sequence). Trimming took off 1 base at V and 5 bases at J, with 5 bases between the two ends. CDR3 length equals 13 residues. CDR3 in DNA: TGTGCCAGTAGTATAGCCGCGACCGGGGAGCTGTTTTTT. This encodes CASSIAATGELFF.

This clone has just one count. CDR3 loop: CASSPLSTGLTDTQYF. The CDR3 bases are TGTGCCAGCAGCCCCCTATCGACTGGCCTCACAGATACGCAGTATTTT. V is TRBV4-2 and J is TRBJ2-3; no definite D call. The CDR3 loop spans 16 amino acids. Germline V lookup: CDR1 LGHNA, CDR2 YNFKEQ. The V end lost 4 bases, the J end lost 2 bases, and 16 bases lay between the germline ends.

The chain has TRBV5-1 and TRBJ1-2; 10 positions match TRBD1. Germline-derived CDR1 and CDR2 are SGHRS and YFSETQ. The ends lost 2 bases at V and 7 bases at J; junction bases unmatched: 5. The CDR3 totals 14 residues. The chain's CDR3 is CASSLDRGLRGYTF. CDR3 DNA: TGCGCCAGCAGCTTAGACAGGGGGCTGCGTGGCTACACCTTC.

The chain is built from TRBV19 and TRBJ1-4, with D possibly matching TRBD1 (5 bases). Trimming left V 4 bases short and J 2 bases short, with 8 bases between. This CDR3 contains 14 residues. The germline gives CDR1 LNHDA, CDR2 SQIVND (reference sequence). The CDR3 protein is CASSSGDTNEKLFF. The CDR3 bases are TGTGCCAGTAGTAGCGGGGACACTAATGAAAAACTGTTTTTT.

This clone showed up just a few times. The genes are TRBV7-6 and TRBJ1-3, with D uncertain. CDR1 is SGHVS, CDR2 FNYEAQ, per germline. The CDR3 is 15 residues long. V was clipped by 5 bases and J by 0 bases, with 11 bases between them. The CDR3 DNA reads as TGTGCCAGCAGCATCGATACTTACTCTGGAAACACCATATATTTT. This encodes CASSIDTYSGNTIYF. The complete variable domain, with remaining parts taken from reference TRBV7-6 and TRBJ1-3, reads GAGVSQSPRYKVTKRGQDVALRCDPISGHVSLYWYRQALGQGPEFLTYFNYEAQQDKSGLPNDRFSAERPEGSISTLTIQRTEQRDSAMYRCASSIDTYSGNTIYFGEGSWLTVV.

The chain has TRBV7-8 and TRBJ2-1; 8 bases fit TRBD2. Trimming cost V 6 bases and J 6 bases; bases outside gene matches: 7. CDR3 length: 14 residues. Looked up from germline, CDR1 is SGHVS and CDR2 is FQNEAQ. The CDR3 protein is CASRPGLEANEQFF. The CDR3 bases are TGTGCCAGCAGACCGGGACTAGAGGCCAATGAGCAGTTCTTC.